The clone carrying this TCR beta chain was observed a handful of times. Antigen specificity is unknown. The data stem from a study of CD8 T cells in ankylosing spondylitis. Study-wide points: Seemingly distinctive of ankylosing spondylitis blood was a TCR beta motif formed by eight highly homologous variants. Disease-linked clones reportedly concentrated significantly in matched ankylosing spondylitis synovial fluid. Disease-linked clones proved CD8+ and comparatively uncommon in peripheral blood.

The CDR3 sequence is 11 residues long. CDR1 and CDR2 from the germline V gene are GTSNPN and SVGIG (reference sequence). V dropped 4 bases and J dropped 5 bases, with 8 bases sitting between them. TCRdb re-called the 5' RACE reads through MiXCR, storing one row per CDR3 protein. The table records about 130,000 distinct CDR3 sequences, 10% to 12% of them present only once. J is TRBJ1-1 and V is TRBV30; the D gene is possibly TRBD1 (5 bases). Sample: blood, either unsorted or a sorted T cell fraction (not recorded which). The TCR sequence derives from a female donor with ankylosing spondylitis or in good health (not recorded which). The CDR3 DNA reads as TGTGCCTGGAATGGGGGAACTGAAGCTTTCTTT. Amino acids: CAWNGGTEAFF.